This T cell receptor beta chain was recorded in a study of CD8 T cells in ankylosing spondylitis. This clonotype was picked up a small number of times. The CDR3 runs to 16 residues. The V segment lost 3 bases and the J segment 6 bases; nucleotides outside the gene matches: 10. Quantitative 5'-RACE with molecular barcodes produced the TCR beta libraries. TCRdb redid the calling of the 5' RACE reads with MiXCR, one entry per CDR3 protein. The table has around 340,000 distinct CDR3 sequences, around 15% seen once. The material sequenced was blood, either unsorted or a sorted T cell fraction (not recorded which). The chain has TRBV12-3 or TRBV12-4 and TRBJ2-2; 7 bases are a match to TRBD1. This clonotype was sampled from a male donor with ankylosing spondylitis or in good health (not recorded which). The chain's CDR3 is CASSFEGARPAGELFF. For the CDR3, the DNA is TGTGCCAGCAGTTTCGAGGGGGCGCGTCCGGCCGGGGAGCTGTTTTTT.